These 32 T cell receptor beta chains were sequenced from one sample in a study of T cell responses to AZD1222 COVID-19 vaccine. Profiled with immunoSEQ multiplex PCR; TCRdb holds only in-frame clones, not every one. The repertoire includes 100,000 to 150,000 clones, over 75% of them detected once, and around 24% sits in the top ten. Sequenced material: peripheral blood, taken on day 0 of AZD1222 vaccination. The receptors come from an adult in good health.

The V call is TRBV9, the J call TRBJ2-3, with 9 bases identical to TRBD2. The germline V gene has CDR1 SGDLS and CDR2 YYNGEE. CDR3 size: 17 residues. Unmatched junction bases numbered 8, after V lost 0 bases and J lost 3 bases. CDR3 in DNA: TGTGCCAGCAGCGTAGGAGCGGGGGGTAGTAGAACAGATACGCAGTATTTT. Translation gives CASSVGAGGSRTDTQYF. The complete variable domain, with remaining parts taken from reference TRBV9 and TRBJ2-3, reads DSGVTQTPKHLITATGQRVTLRCSPRSGDLSVYWYQQSLDQGLQFLIQYYNGEERAKGNILERFSAQQFPDLHSELNLSSLELGDSALYFCASSVGAGGSRTDTQYFGPGTRLTVL.

The V gene is TRBV5-1, the J gene TRBJ2-1; D is ambiguous. The length of the CDR3 is 13 residues. Trimming took off 0 bases at V and 2 bases at J, with 3 bases between the two ends. Germline V gene sequence: CDR1 SGHRS, CDR2 YFSETQ. Here the CDR3 DNA reads TGCGCCAGCAGCTTGGCTACCTACAATGAGCAGTTCTTC. Translation gives CASSLATYNEQFF.

The gene calls are TRBV7-2 and TRBJ2-3; TRBD2 is a possible D gene (7 bases). The germline V gene has CDR1 SGHTA and CDR2 FQGNSA. The CDR3 contains 15 residues. V shed 2 bases and J shed 5 bases, with 14 bases lying between them. CDR3 bases: TGTGCCAGCAGCTTATCGGGGGGCTTGCAAGATACGCAGTATTTT. This translates into CASSLSGGLQDTQYF. The full variable domain, completed using reference TRBV7-2 and TRBJ2-3, is GAGVSQSPSNKVTEKGKDVELRCDPISGHTALYWYRQSLGQGLEFLIYFQGNSAPDKSGLPSDRFSAERTGGSVSTLTIQRTQQEDSAVYLCASSLSGGLQDTQYFGPGTRLTVL.

This chain uses TRBV7-2 with TRBJ1-5; D unclear. Trimming took off 3 bases at V and 4 bases at J, with 13 bases between the two ends. Germline CDR1 SGHTA, CDR2 FQGNSA. The CDR3 covers 15 residues. This chain's CDR3 is CASSFYSLGNQPQHF. DNA of the CDR3: TGTGCCAGCAGCTTTTATTCGCTGGGGAATCAGCCCCAGCATTTT.

The V call is TRBV12-3 or TRBV12-4, the J call TRBJ1-1; no clear D gene. The length of the CDR3 is 13 residues. Trimming removed 3 bases from V and 1 base from J, with 6 bases in between. The CDR3 loop is CASSFHPNTEAFF. The CDR3 DNA reads as TGTGCCAGCAGTTTTCATCCGAACACTGAAGCTTTCTTT.

The chain joins TRBV6-6 to TRBJ1-1; D is possibly TRBD1 (6 bases). CDR1 is MNHNY and CDR2 is SVGAGI in the germline V gene (reference sequence). This CDR3 has 11 amino acids. V was cut by 7 bases and J by 8 bases, with 11 bases left in between. The CDR3 spells CASILTGEAFF. The CDR3 nucleotides are TGTGCCAGCATTCTAACAGGGGAAGCTTTCTTT.

Regarding this clone: One end of the junction fails to match germline, which may point to a read error. The rearrangement links TRBV3-1 (or the pseudogene TRBV3-2) to TRBJ1-4, with D unresolved. The CDR3 sequence is 12 residues long. Germline V lookup: CDR1 LGHDT, CDR2 YNNKEL (reference sequence). The CDR3, as DNA: TGTGCCAGCACCCAAAATAATGAAAAACTGTTTTTT. It encodes CASTQNNEKLFF.

The rearrangement links TRBV12-3 or TRBV12-4 to TRBJ2-1; the D call may be TRBD1 or TRBD2 (5 bases each). Trimming cost V 6 bases and J 6 bases, with 12 bases left between them. This CDR3 comprises 13 residues. CDR3 sequence (DNA): TGTGCCAGCAGCCTCGGGACCACCAATGAGCAGTTCTTC. Its protein is CASSLGTTNEQFF.

The chain carries TRBV11-3 and TRBJ1-6, with 9 bases that match TRBD1. Germline lookup yields CDR1 SGHNT and CDR2 YENEEA. The V segment lost 5 bases and the J segment 8 bases; nucleotides outside the gene matches: 4. The CDR3 loop spans 14 amino acids. The CDR3 spells CASSRTGEDSPLHF. For the CDR3, the DNA is TGTGCCAGCAGCCGGACAGGGGAGGATTCACCCCTCCACTTT.

This chain connects TRBV6-2 or TRBV6-3 to TRBJ2-5; 8 nucleotides agree with TRBD1. Per germline, CDR1 MNHEY and CDR2 SVGEGT. This CDR3 has 13 amino acids. J was trimmed by 2 bases and V by 6 bases; bases with no gene match: 2. Written as DNA, the CDR3 is TGTGCCAGCAGCCGGGACAGGCAAGAGACCCAGTACTTC. The encoded protein is CASSRDRQETQYF.

V is TRBV6-6 and J is TRBJ2-2; TRBD1 might be the D (6 bases). Trimming removed 8 bases at V and 0 bases at J, with 10 bases between. Germline CDR1 is MNHNY and CDR2 is SVGAGI (reference sequence). This CDR3 spans 14 amino acids. This CDR3 is CASAGDSNTGELFF. The CDR3 region has the DNA TGTGCCAGCGCAGGGGATTCGAACACCGGGGAGCTGTTTTTT.

This sequence joins TRBV28 and TRBJ1-6, with TRBD1 as a possible D gene (6 bases). In germline, CDR1 is MDHEN, CDR2 SYDVKM. This CDR3 has 17 amino acids. Trimming took 0 bases from V and 7 from J, leaving 16 bases between them. CDR3 bases: TGTGCCAGCAGTTTATGGGCCCTTCAGGGGTTGAATTCACCCCTCCACTTT. Its translation: CASSLWALQGLNSPLHF.

The chain combines TRBV3-1 (or the pseudogene TRBV3-2) with TRBJ2-7; D uncertain. V was pared by 1 base and J by 12 bases, with 10 bases between. The CDR3 runs 11 residues. Germline V CDR1 and CDR2: LGHDT, YNNKEL (reference sequence). DNA for the CDR3: TGTGCCAGCAGCCAAGGGTTTTTAACGTACTTC. It translates to CASSQGFLTYF.

In DNA form, the CDR3 reads TGCGCCAGCAGCTTGGACCCACAGGGTGGGAGTGAAAAACTGTTTTTT. Its protein is CASSLDPQGGSEKLFF. The rearrangement joins TRBV5-1 to TRBJ1-4, with D possibly being TRBD1 (6 bases). CDR1 and CDR2 from the germline V gene are SGHRS and YFSETQ. The CDR3 loop spans 16 amino acids. V dropped 0 bases and J dropped 7 bases, with 16 bases sitting between them.

The chain employs TRBV6-1 and TRBJ2-1; TRBD1 might be the D (5 bases). The CDR3 is 17 amino acids. Per germline, CDR1 MNHNS and CDR2 SASEGT. V lost 0 bases, J lost 3 bases, and 15 bases lay in between. The DNA for the CDR3 is TGTGCCAGCAGTGAAGCCCCTAGACAGTCCATCTACAATGAGCAGTTCTTC. Protein product: CASSEAPRQSIYNEQFF.

This clone has only a few counts. This rearrangement joins TRBV6-6 to TRBJ2-3; D ambiguous. V shed 6 bases and J shed 2 bases, with 12 bases lying between them. From germline, CDR1 is MNHNY and CDR2 SVGAGI (reference sequence). The CDR3 totals 14 residues. This CDR3 reads CASRPRSDTDTQYF. The CDR3 DNA sequence: TGTGCCAGCAGACCGAGGAGCGACACAGATACGCAGTATTTT.

This sequence joins TRBV4-1 and TRBJ1-2; D uncertain. The germline V gene encodes CDR1 MGHRA and CDR2 YSYEKL. CDR3 size: 12 residues. Trimming pared 3 bases from V and 5 bases from J, leaving 7 bases between. CDR3 coding DNA: TGCGCCAGCAGCCATGATCCTTATGGCTACACCTTC. Encoded protein: CASSHDPYGYTF.

V is TRBV7-2 and J is TRBJ2-3; 7 bases fit TRBD2. Germline assignment: CDR1 SGHTA and CDR2 FQGNSA. Trimming took 5 bases from V and 6 from J; bases not matched to a gene: 11. The CDR3 sequence is 15 residues long. CDR3 in amino acids: CASSPASGGTDTQYF. CDR3 coding DNA: TGTGCCAGCAGCCCCGCTAGCGGTGGGACCGATACGCAGTATTTT.

The chain employs TRBV24-1 and TRBJ1-2, with D unresolved. The CDR3 consists of 11 residues. The ends were cut back, 9 bases at V and 3 bases at J, with 7 bases in the middle. The germline CDR1 and CDR2 sequences are KGHDR and SFDVKD. The CDR3 DNA sequence: TGTGCCACCTCCTGGGACTATGGCTACACCTTC. Protein: CATSWDYGYTF.

This chain connects TRBV5-1 to TRBJ1-3; D ambiguous. This CDR3 region has 14 residues. The germline CDR1 and CDR2 sequences are SGHRS and YFSETQ. V lost 4 bases, J lost 4 bases, and 12 bases lay in between. The CDR3 region has the DNA TGCGCCAGCAGCGATAGATCGGGAGGAAACACCATATATTTT. Protein: CASSDRSGGNTIYF.

The chain is built from TRBV6-5 and TRBJ1-2; 7 bases line up with TRBD1. The V gene's germline CDR1 is MNHEY and CDR2 SVGAGI. This CDR3 region has 13 residues. With V trimmed by 0 bases and J by 6 bases, 1 base remained unmatched. The CDR3, as DNA: TGTGCCAGCAGTTACTCGACAGGGAATGGCTACACCTTC. Amino acid sequence: CASSYSTGNGYTF.

The chain joins TRBV11-2 to TRBJ2-2; no clear D gene. The germline CDR1 and CDR2 sequences are SGHAT and FQNNGV. The CDR3 has 16 amino acids. Trimming pared 5 bases from V and 3 bases from J, leaving 16 bases between. CDR3 protein: CASSPPHRAYTGELFF. The CDR3 DNA reads TGTGCCAGCAGCCCCCCACATCGGGCTTACACCGGGGAGCTGTTTTTT.

CDR3 nucleotide sequence: TGTGCCAGCAGCGTCACAGAGAATTCACCCCTCCACTTT. Its translation: CASSVTENSPLHF. The chain links TRBV3-1 (or the pseudogene TRBV3-2) to TRBJ1-6; D gene uncertain. Germline V gene lookup returns CDR1 LGHDT and CDR2 YNNKEL (reference sequence). This CDR3 is built from 13 residues. V gave up 5 bases and J gave up 7 bases, with 9 bases separating them.

This sequence joins TRBV4-3 and TRBJ2-3; 7 nucleotides match TRBD1. The CDR3 totals 14 residues. The germline V gene has CDR1 LGHNA and CDR2 YSLEER. The V and J ends lost 0 bases and 5 bases, in that order; junction bases with no gene match: 2. The CDR3 DNA is TGCGCCAGCAGCCAAGAAGGGGGCCGAGATACGCAGTATTTT. This sequence encodes CASSQEGGRDTQYF.

The CDR3 nucleotides are TGTGCCAGCAGCAGGAACAGGGGTCATGGAAACACCATATATTTT. Translation: CASSRNRGHGNTIYF. J is TRBJ1-3 and V is TRBV7-2; 7 bases match TRBD1. V shed 5 bases and J 3 bases; nucleotides not matched to a gene: 7. CDR1 SGHTA and CDR2 FQGNSA come from the germline V gene. This CDR3 region has 15 residues.

The rearrangement uses TRBV28 and TRBJ2-2; weak D call: TRBD2 (6 bases). The germline V and J ends were trimmed by 4 bases and 0 bases, with 12 bases remaining between them. The CDR3 consists of 16 residues. Looked up from germline, CDR1 is MDHEN and CDR2 is SYDVKM. CDR3 in DNA: TGTGCCAGCAGTTCCCGGGACTCTACGAACACCGGGGAGCTGTTTTTT. This translates into CASSSRDSTNTGELFF. Full variable domain (outside the CDR3, taken from reference TRBV28 and TRBJ2-2): DVKVTQSSRYLVKRTGEKVFLECVQDMDHENMFWYRQDPGLGLRLIYFSYDVKMKEKGDIPEGYSVSREKKERFSLILESASTNQTSMYLCASSSRDSTNTGELFFGEGSRLTVL.

The chain carries TRBV18 and TRBJ2-2; D is undetermined. Germline CDR1 is KGHSH and CDR2 is LQKENI. The V end lost 2 bases, the J end lost 4 bases, and 8 bases lay between the germline ends. The CDR3 consists of 14 residues. The CDR3 nucleotides read TGTGCCAGCTCACCATGGCAGACCACCGGGGAGCTGTTTTTT. This codes for CASSPWQTTGELFF.

CDR3 residues: CASSRDRAYEQYF. The CDR3 coding sequence is TGTGCCAGCAGCCGGGACAGGGCCTACGAGCAGTACTTC. The chain is built from TRBV6-5 and TRBJ2-7; TRBD1 matches 9 bases. Germline-derived CDR1 and CDR2 are MNHEY and SVGAGI. V dropped 6 bases and J dropped 2; count of bases not matched to a gene: 2. This CDR3 has 13 amino acids.

The chain has TRBV5-6 and TRBJ1-5; TRBD1 matches at 9 bases. The CDR3 totals 16 residues. The germline V gene encodes CDR1 SGHDT and CDR2 YYEEEE. V lost 0 bases to trimming and J lost 9 bases; unmatched junction nucleotides: 10. The CDR3 DNA follows: TGTGCCAGCAGCTTGGGGGACAGGGCGACCAGTATGCCCCAGCATTTT. As protein: CASSLGDRATSMPQHF.

The chain links TRBV9 to TRBJ1-2; weak D call: TRBD1 (5 bases). V lost 4 bases to trimming and J lost 4 bases, with 20 bases between them. The CDR3 sequence is 16 residues long. Germline CDR1 reads SGDLS; CDR2 reads YYNGEE. The CDR3 DNA reads as TGTGCCAGCAGCCCCGGAGGGCAGGGATTAACCTATGGCTACACCTTC. Protein: CASSPGGQGLTYGYTF.

The V call is TRBV19, the J call TRBJ2-7; 10 bases are a match to TRBD1. Germline CDR1 LNHDA, CDR2 SQIVND (reference sequence). The CDR3 runs 17 residues. J lost 4 bases, V lost 5 bases, and 14 bases had no gene match. The chain's CDR3 is CASSPRGTRQGAYEQYF. In nucleotides, the CDR3 is TGTGCCAGTAGTCCAAGGGGGACGAGACAGGGGGCTTACGAGCAGTACTTC.

The V and J genes are TRBV18 and TRBJ1-3, with D unclear. Germline V gives CDR1 KGHSH, CDR2 LQKENI. This CDR3 is 15 amino acids long. Trimming shortened V by 2 bases and J by 1 base, and 9 bases separated the two germline ends. The CDR3 here is CASSPSSDSGNTIYF. The DNA of the CDR3 is TGTGCCAGCTCACCATCGTCCGATTCTGGAAACACCATATATTTT.